This T cell receptor beta chain was identified in a study of T cell changes during pregnancy in multiple sclerosis. This clone was seen once. TCRdb's table, derived via immunoSEQ multiplex PCR, lists solely in-frame clones and lacks some. The sample lists under 50,000 clones; 85% to 90% were seen once. The CDR3 has 14 residues. Germline trimming cut 4 bases from V and 0 bases from J; bases unmatched to any gene: 2. Per germline, CDR1 MGHRA and CDR2 YSYEKL. J is TRBJ1-1 and V is TRBV4-1, with 7 bases lining up with TRBD1. The sequence was collected from a female donor in good health, enrolled as a control in a pregnancy study. The sample here was peripheral blood, taken in the first trimester of pregnancy. The CDR3 sequence is CASSLGQMNTEAFF. The CDR3 bases are TGCGCCAGCAGCCTGGGACAGATGAACACTGAAGCTTTCTTT.